This TCR beta chain was obtained from a study of long-term antiretroviral therapy in people with HIV. Study outcomes and limitations: Pre-ART-expanded clones dominated the repertoire at all time points. Spans of CDR3 length were tighter for HIV repertoires than for controls. Once patients were on ART, diversity went higher but still fell short of transplant donor controls.

Comments on this clone: Its antigen is still unknown.

They ran version v3.0 of the immunoSEQ assay at survey level. Measured with immunoSEQ multiplex PCR; TCRdb has only the in-frame clones, and not every one. The top ten clones hold around 6.8% of a sample with 25,000 to 35,000 clones, roughly nine tenths of them seen once. Trimming took 4 bases from V and 2 from J, leaving 10 bases between them. The CDR3 length is 13 residues. Looked up from germline, CDR1 is SGHRS and CDR2 is YFSETQ. Material: unsorted PBMCs, obtained around 5 years before starting antiretroviral therapy. The V call is TRBV5-1, the J call TRBJ2-7; D is ambiguous. This sequence originates from a man aged 45-65 years with HIV. The CDR3 loop reads CASSAGRTYEQYF. The DNA of the CDR3 is TGCGCCAGCAGCGCAGGACGAACCTACGAGCAGTACTTC.